The 32 T cell receptor beta chains below come from one sample, sequenced in a study of prognosis after radiotherapy for stage I lung cancer. Using two-round multiplex PCR, the authors amplified TCR beta CDR3 from genomic DNA. First-round PCR employed TRBV- and TRBJ-specific primers for each gene. TCRdb re-analysed the multiplex PCR reads in MiXCR, keeping a single row per CDR3 protein. The profile shows around 51,000 distinct CDR3 sequences, roughly 35% of them singletons. This specimen was PBMCs, taken before or after stereotactic body radiation therapy (not recorded which). These receptors were collected from a donor aged 50 or older with non-small cell lung cancer.

This clonotype was seen many times. The rearrangement joins TRBV5-6 to TRBJ1-5; D is uncertain. The CDR3 totals 15 residues. The V end was cut by 4 bases, the J end by 2 bases, with 13 bases between. Looked up from germline, CDR1 is SGHDT and CDR2 is YYEEEE. The chain's CDR3 is CASSRDPAGNQPQHF. The CDR3, as DNA: TGTGCCAGCAGCCGCGACCCGGCGGGCAATCAGCCCCAGCATTTT.

This clonotype has at least ten counts. The gene calls are TRBV7-2 and TRBJ2-7, with D perhaps assigned TRBD1 or TRBD2 (6 bases each). CDR1 SGHTA and CDR2 FQGNSA come from the germline V gene. Trimming removed 3 bases from V and 1 base from J, with 16 bases in between. CDR3 size: 16 residues. CDR3 sequence: CASSFGGSGVSYEQYF. Here the CDR3 DNA reads TGTGCCAGCAGCTTTGGAGGGTCAGGGGTATCCTACGAGCAGTACTTC.

To note about this clonotype: Mismatch with germline at one junction end may stem from a read error. The CDR3: CASSSMQPTDTHYF. CDR3 in DNA: TGTGCCAGCAGTTCTATGCAGCCGACAGATACGCATTATTTT. The chain has TRBV6-5 and TRBJ2-3; the D gene is possibly TRBD1 (5 bases). From germline, CDR1 is MNHEY and CDR2 SVGAGI. This CDR3 contains 14 residues.

This clonotype was recorded at least ten times. The rearrangement uses TRBV20-1 and TRBJ2-7, with 7 bases identical to TRBD1. CDR3 length: 14 residues. Germline assignment: CDR1 DFQATT and CDR2 SNEGSKA (reference sequence). V lost 5 bases to trimming and J lost 3 bases; unmatched junction nucleotides: 10. The CDR3 here is CSALMPGQHYEQYF. Here the CDR3 DNA reads TGCAGTGCTCTGATGCCGGGACAGCACTACGAGCAGTACTTC.

In this sample, this clonotype turned up many times. The rearrangement joins TRBV6-2 or TRBV6-3 to TRBJ2-5; TRBD2 aligns across 7 bases. J lost 1 base, V lost 5 bases, and 1 base had no gene match. From germline, CDR1 is MNHEY and CDR2 SVGEGT. This CDR3 spans 13 amino acids. The CDR3 DNA reads as TGTGCCAGCAGTAGCGGGATCCAAGAGACCCAGTACTTC. Amino acids: CASSSGIQETQYF.

This clonotype was detected many times. The rearrangement uses TRBV11-3 and TRBJ2-5; perhaps D is TRBD1 or TRBD2 (6 bases each). The length of the CDR3 is 14 residues. Germline V gives CDR1 SGHNT, CDR2 YENEEA. Trimming cost V 6 bases and J 5 bases, with 16 bases left between them. The CDR3 protein is CASSFRGGPETQYF. The CDR3 DNA follows: TGTGCCAGCAGTTTTAGAGGGGGGCCGGAGACCCAGTACTTC.

This clonotype has a count of ten or more. V is TRBV6-2 or TRBV6-3 and J is TRBJ1-5, with TRBD1 matching over 7 bases. The germline V gene has CDR1 MNHEY and CDR2 SVGEGT. This CDR3 region has 16 residues. J gave up 5 bases and V 8 bases, and 15 bases lay outside the gene matches. The CDR3 is CASSVSGGRGYQPQHF. As DNA, the CDR3 is TGTGCCAGCTCTGTATCGGGTGGCAGGGGGTATCAGCCCCAGCATTTT.

The chain recombines TRBV11-2 with TRBJ1-1; tentative D call: TRBD1 (5 bases). Between the trimmed V and J ends, which lost 2 bases and 10 bases, there was a span of 14 bases. The germline V gene encodes CDR1 SGHAT and CDR2 FQNNGV. This CDR3 comprises 13 residues. In DNA, the CDR3 is TGTGCCAGCAGCTTAAGGGGATCCCAGGCAGCTTTCTTT. Protein product: CASSLRGSQAAFF.

The sample holds one count of this clonotype. The junction does not match germline at one end; this may be a read error. The CDR3 here is CATTTGSGKETQYF. The CDR3 DNA sequence: TGTGCCACCACAACCGGGTCGGGTAAAGAGACACAGTACTTC. V usage is TRBV7-3 and J usage is TRBJ2-5; no firm D call. Germline V gives CDR1 SGHTA, CDR2 FQGTGA. CDR3 size: 14 residues.

Comments on this clonotype: A read error may account for a junction end that differs from germline. This chain links TRBV11-2 with TRBJ2-2; D gene uncertain. Germline-derived CDR1 and CDR2 are SGHAT and FQNNGV. The CDR3 sequence is 14 residues long. CDR3: CASSPIARTEELFF. In DNA form, the CDR3 reads TGTGCCAGCAGCCCCATCGCTAGAACCGAGGAGCTGTTTTTT.

The rearrangement joins TRBV6-1 to TRBJ2-1; D not certain. The CDR3 has 14 residues. CDR1 is MNHNS, CDR2 SASEGT, per germline. Here the CDR3 DNA reads TGTACGAGCTGCGGCCCACTGGCCTACAATGAGCAGTTCTTC. Protein: CTSCGPLAYNEQFF.

This clonotype was seen only a few times. A much larger clone differs from this one at a single base, so this may be a read error. The genes are TRBV18 and TRBJ1-1; D is unresolved. Trimming took 2 bases from V and 2 from J, leaving 12 bases between them. In germline, CDR1 is KGHSH, CDR2 LQKENI. The CDR3 is 15 amino acids. The CDR3 DNA is TGTGCCAGCTCACCAGTGCGCCAGGTAAACACTGAAGCTTTCTTT. This codes for CASSPVRQVNTEAFF.

This clonotype came up many times. This chain uses TRBV6-2 or TRBV6-3 with TRBJ1-6, with D unresolved. The CDR3 loop spans 12 amino acids. The germline CDR1 and CDR2 sequences are MNHEY and SVGEGT. V shed 7 bases and J shed 7 bases, with 8 bases lying between them. CDR3 loop: CASKTVNSPLHF. CDR3 DNA: TGTGCCAGCAAGACTGTGAATTCACCCCTCCACTTT.

On this clonotype itself: An end of the junction does not agree with germline; a read error may underlie this. This rearrangement joins TRBV11-2 to TRBJ2-1; D might be TRBD2 (5 bases). The CDR3 has 14 amino acids. Per the germline V gene, CDR1 is SGHAT and CDR2 is FQNNGV. The CDR3 DNA is TGTACCAGCAGCTTAGCGAGCATCTACAATGAGCAGTTCTTC. This translates into CTSSLASIYNEQFF.

There are many counts of this clonotype. A much larger clone differs from this one at a single base, so this may be a read error. The chain combines TRBV11-3 with TRBJ2-1; D remains unclear. This CDR3 region has 12 residues. The germline V gene has CDR1 SGHNT and CDR2 YENEEA. Trimming shortened V by 2 bases and J by 7 bases, and 6 bases separated the two germline ends. In DNA form, the CDR3 reads TGTGCCAGCAGCTTATACAGAAATGAGCAGTTCTTC. It is translated as CASSLYRNEQFF.

The chain has TRBV11-3 and TRBJ2-1; 10 positions agree with TRBD2. This CDR3 region has 16 residues. V was pared by 5 bases and J by 2 bases, with 6 bases of the junction left unmatched. CDR1 is SGHNT, CDR2 YENEEA, per germline. CDR3 sequence reads: CASSPRTSGTYNEQFF. For the CDR3, the DNA is TGTGCCAGCAGCCCTAGGACTAGCGGAACCTACAATGAGCAGTTCTTC. The whole variable domain, remainder taken from reference TRBV11-3 and TRBJ2-1, is EAGVVQSPRYKIIEKKQPVAFWCNPISGHNTLYWYLQNLGQGPELLIRYENEEAVDDSQLPKDRFSAERLKGVDSTLKIQPAELGDSAVYLCASSPRTSGTYNEQFFGPGTRLTVL.

The chain is built from TRBV6-1 and TRBJ2-7, with 7 bases lining up with TRBD2. Germline CDR1 MNHNS, CDR2 SASEGT. V trimming: 6 bases; J trimming: 2 bases; junction bases outside the gene matches: 7. The CDR3 spans 14 residues. CDR3 DNA sequence: TGTGCCAGCAGAAGAGGGGACTACACCTACGAGCAGTACTTC. Protein: CASRRGDYTYEQYF.

Note on this clonotype: Given a much more abundant clone one base away, this may be a read error. The V and J genes are TRBV9 and TRBJ2-5; 7 bases agree with TRBD1. There are 14 residues in the CDR3. After removal of 2 bases from V and 5 bases from J, the junction contained 6 bases not matched to a gene. Germline CDR1 SGDLS, CDR2 YYNGEE. This CDR3 reads CASSVGTVGETQYF. The CDR3, as DNA: TGTGCCAGCAGCGTGGGGACAGTGGGTGAGACCCAGTACTTC.

A word on this clonotype: This sequence is one base from a far larger clone and is likely a read error. This rearrangement joins TRBV6-8 to TRBJ2-7; TRBD1 is a possible D gene (6 bases). The V gene's germline CDR1 is MNHGY and CDR2 SAAAGT. The CDR3 is made up of 15 amino acids. V gave up 10 bases and J gave up 5 bases, with 24 bases separating them. The CDR3 loop is CAIATTQGIRNEQYF. The CDR3 bases are TGTGCCATCGCTACCACGCAGGGGATTAGGAACGAGCAGTACTTC.

This clonotype was counted only a few times. A much larger clone is a single base away; this may be a read error. J is TRBJ1-5 and V is TRBV6-1, with 7 bases lining up with TRBD1. In germline, CDR1 is MNHNS, CDR2 SASEGT. The CDR3 runs to 14 residues. The CDR3 spells CASSQTGRFQPKHF. CDR3 bases: TGTGCCAGCAGCCAGACAGGGAGGTTTCAGCCCAAGCATTTT.

To note about this clonotype: A read error may produce the germline difference seen at one junction end. The CDR3 here is CASSTGVAGELSF. Here the CDR3 DNA reads TGTGCCAGCAGTACAGGGGTCGCCGGGGAGCTGTCTTTT. The J gene is TRBJ2-2, the V gene TRBV12-3 or TRBV12-4; 7 bases are a match to TRBD1. This CDR3 has 13 amino acids.

This clonotype has ten or more counts. This chain links TRBV24-1 with TRBJ2-1; perhaps TRBD2 as D (7 bases). V gave up 7 bases and J gave up 8 bases, with 23 bases separating them. From germline, CDR1 is KGHDR and CDR2 SFDVKD. The length of the CDR3 is 16 residues. As DNA, the CDR3 is TGTGCCACCAGGCACGGGGGGCAGGGTAGTCTCGATGAGCAGTTCTTC. Translated: CATRHGGQGSLDEQFF.

The chain joins TRBV12-3 or TRBV12-4 to TRBJ2-1; 9 bases align to TRBD1. The V gene end was trimmed by 5 bases and the J gene end by 0 bases; junction bases not matched to a gene: 8. The CDR3 totals 17 residues. The CDR3, as DNA: TGTGCCAGCAGTGAGGATGGGACAGGGTGCTCCTACAATGAGCAGTTCTTC. It codes for CASSEDGTGCSYNEQFF.

In its sample, this clonotype was seen a few times. A read error is possible here, since a much larger clone lies one base away. This chain uses TRBV7-6 with TRBJ2-1; tentative D call: TRBD2 (7 bases). V was pared by 2 bases and J by 5 bases, with 22 bases between. Looked up from germline, CDR1 is SGHVS and CDR2 is FNYEAQ. The CDR3 has 18 amino acids. The CDR3 region has the DNA TGTGCCAGCAGCTTACGACGGAGCCGGAGGGGGGGGCACAATGAGCAGTTCTTC. It codes for CASSLRRSRRGGHNEQFF.

With regard to this clonotype: A much more abundant neighbour one base away suggests this may be a read error. The chain links TRBV10-3 to TRBJ1-1; D gene ambiguous. The V end was cut by 7 bases, the J end by 0 bases, with 15 bases between. The CDR3 length is 15 residues. CDR1 and CDR2 from the germline V gene are ENHRY and SYGVKD. CDR3 nucleotide sequence: TGTGCCATCATTGGAGTAAGGAACATGAACACTGAAGCTTTCTTT. This gives the protein CAIIGVRNMNTEAFF.

The V and J genes are TRBV6-1 and TRBJ1-6; no clear D gene. The CDR3 is 16 residues long. V lost 10 bases, J lost 6 bases, and 22 bases lay in between. Germline loops: CDR1 MNHNS, CDR2 SASEGT. The CDR3 DNA sequence: TGTGCCACCTCGCCCGAGTGGGTGATATGTAATTCACCCCTCCACTTT. This encodes CATSPEWVICNSPLHF.

This clonotype was picked up many times. The J gene is TRBJ2-7, the V gene TRBV10-3, with TRBD2 matching 12 bases. This CDR3 has 15 amino acids. The germline gives CDR1 ENHRY, CDR2 SYGVKD. V trimming: 7 bases; J trimming: 4 bases; junction bases outside the gene matches: 8. The CDR3 reads CAITPATSGRYEQYF. The CDR3 region has the DNA TGTGCCATCACTCCCGCGACTAGCGGGAGATACGAGCAGTACTTC.

Ten or more counts support this clonotype. As DNA, the CDR3 is TGTGCCAGCAGCCCTCGCGGGGCCCTAGCGGGGGTGAAGTACTTC. Translating gives CASSPRGALAGVKYF. V is TRBV7-9 and J is TRBJ2-7, with 10 bases that match TRBD2. The CDR3 is 15 amino acids. CDR1 and CDR2 from the germline V gene are SEHNR and FQNEAQ (reference sequence). V was pared by 5 bases and J by 11 bases, with 15 bases of the junction left unmatched.

This clonotype has at least ten counts. V usage is TRBV9 and J usage is TRBJ2-5; a possible D gene is TRBD2 (5 bases). The V gene's germline CDR1 is SGDLS and CDR2 YYNGEE. V lost 4 bases and J lost 5, with 18 bases in between. The CDR3 extends over 15 amino acids. The CDR3 sequence: CASSPRSGNFETQYF. The CDR3, as DNA: TGTGCCAGCAGCCCCCGTTCCGGGAACTTCGAGACCCAGTACTTC.

As for this clonotype: One junction end disagrees with the germline gene, perhaps due to a read error. This sequence joins TRBV7-2 and TRBJ1-2, with D perhaps matching TRBD1 (5 bases). The V gene's germline CDR1 is SGHTA and CDR2 FQGNSA. This CDR3 region has 18 residues. Here the CDR3 reads CASRLGRATAGTNYGYTF. DNA for the CDR3: TGTGCCAGCAGATTAGGTCGCGCGACAGCCGGTACTAACTATGGCTACACCTTC.

This clonotype has a count of ten or more. V gene TRBV6-1 combines with J gene TRBJ1-5, with D possibly being TRBD1 (5 bases). Between the trimmed V and J ends, which lost 2 bases and 9 bases, there was a span of 14 bases. CDR3 size: 14 residues. CDR1 MNHNS and CDR2 SASEGT come from the germline V gene. The CDR3 region is CASSELGRGRPQHF. The CDR3 DNA reads as TGTGCCAGCAGTGAATTAGGGAGGGGACGGCCCCAGCATTTT.

This clonotype came up many times. This chain joins TRBV9 and TRBJ2-7; D possibly corresponds to TRBD1 (5 bases). The CDR3 consists of 15 residues. V was clipped by 3 bases and J by 3 bases, with 16 bases between them. CDR1 and CDR2 (germline): SGDLS, YYNGEE. In DNA form, the CDR3 reads TGTGCCAGCAGCGCCGGACATGGCAATCTCTACGAGCAGTACTTC. Its translation is CASSAGHGNLYEQYF.